Included here is one TCR beta chain sequence, with context. The antigen it binds to is not known. The record has no base qualities; no much larger clone is one base away. This sample stems from a study of OX40 agonist ivuxolimab in advanced cancers. In terms of the full investigation: Ivuxolimab was a fully human IgG2 agonistic monoclonal antibody targeting the costimulatory receptor OX40 (CD134). Prior anti-PD-1, anti-PD-L1 or anti-CTLA-4 therapy was permitted, and approximately 41% of dose-escalation patients had received checkpoint inhibitors. Partial responses occurred in three dose-escalation patients, of whom one had hepatocellular carcinoma and two had cutaneous melanoma. Among the roughly 50 dose-escalation patients, approximately 20 had hepatocellular carcinoma, 15 or so melanoma, 9 renal cell carcinoma and 9 head and neck cancer. The paper reports the monotherapy dose-escalation portion (N of about 47 patients) of the phase I ivuxolimab trial. The dose-escalation cohort was over 70% male with a mean age of approximately 59 years, ranging from about 20 to 80. Peripheral TCRbeta sequencing aimed to test whether ivuxolimab altered TCR sequence diversity and caused clonal T-cell expansion. Intravenous ivuxolimab was administered to patients every 2 weeks at six dose levels: 0.01, 0.1, 0.3, 1.5, 3 and 10 mg/kg. Overall results and qualifications from the work: The antigen specificity of the peripheral T cells that underwent clonal expansion was not determined. At doses of 0.1 to 3.0 mg/kg, clonal expansion of both CD4+ and CD8+ T cells in blood was seen between baseline and week 6. After ivuxolimab, CD8+ T cells had more expanded clones than CD4+ T cells on average. Low levels of normalized T-cell clonal expansion were also shown by some nonresponding patients. In the 0.1-3.0 mg/kg groups, partial responders were among the patients with the lowest normalized peripheral clonal expansion, particularly in CD8+ T cells.

The trial excluded patients who had a history of autoimmune disease or who were on systemic immunosuppression. In every dose cohort, peripheral blood was drawn for TCR sequencing at baseline, cycle 4 day 1, and cycle 7 day 1. Samples came from an open-label, multicenter, first-in-human phase I dose-escalation trial of ivuxolimab. The trial enrolled adults with locally advanced or metastatic head and neck squamous cell, hepatocellular, melanoma or renal cell carcinoma. CD4+ and CD8+ T cells were sorted separately from peripheral blood before TCR sequencing. For sequencing of the TCRbeta CDR3 region, genomic DNA was extracted from the sorted cells. The immunoSEQ Assay was used for sequencing of TCRbeta CDR3 regions. As stored in TCRdb, this immuneACCESS dataset retains in-frame rearrangements with V and J assigned. A fraction of the clones does not appear; measured against another copy, unresolved V genes explain less than half of the discrepancy, and the remainder lacks a known reason. This sample gives 90,000 to 120,000 clones in total; approximately 90% of them show up just once. The leading ten clones occupy 0.66% of the sample.

The clonotype was recovered from an adult with an advanced solid tumor such as melanoma, head and neck, liver or kidney cancer. The sequencing here drew on CD4+ or CD8+ T cells sorted from blood, taken in a trial of the OX40 agonist ivuxolimab.

This receptor carries the CDR3 CASSERGYGYTF. The bases are TGTGCCAGCAGTGAGCGGGGTTATGGCTACACCTTC. Recombination joined TRBV2 with TRBJ1-2; no D gene can be assigned with confidence. Cut back by 3 bases and 5 bases, the V and J ends lie 7 bases apart. As encoded in the germline V gene, CDR1 is SNHLY while CDR2 is FYNNEI. There are 12 amino acids in the CDR3, from cysteine to phenylalanine inclusive. Only CDR3 DNA remains: 36 bases, in frame from the first base.